The rows below give T cell receptor beta chains drawn from one sample of a study of cytotoxic CD8 clonotypes in ibrutinib-treated CLL. Profiling relied on immunoSEQ multiplex PCR, and the TCRdb table lists in-frame clones only, not all of them. Altogether about 40,000 clones are present, about two thirds being singletons, with the ten largest covering roughly 6.9%. Source: PBMCs, taken at disease progression, from a patient treated with ibrutinib. The receptors derive from a human donor with chronic lymphocytic leukemia. Each CDR3 is given with its conserved first and last residue. Each record gives: clone size, V gene, J gene, D gene, CDR3 protein, CDR3 DNA. D genes are given only for firm matches. Expanded clones get a size class; other rows say once, few or many, or leave the size out.

>.|TRBV15|TRBJ2-1|TRBD1
CATSTRSGGYYNEQFF
TGTGCCACCAGCACCCGGTCAGGGGGCTACTACAATGAGCAGTTCTTC
>.|TRBV30|TRBJ2-1|TRBD1
CAWSWNRGYYNEQFF
TGTGCCTGGAGTTGGAACAGGGGATACTACAATGAGCAGTTCTTC
>once|TRBV2|TRBJ2-3|.
CASKGGENTQYF
TGTGCCAGCAAGGGGGGCGAGAATACGCAGTATTTT
>.|TRBV29-1|TRBJ1-2|TRBD1
CSVENRGRRYGYTF
TGCAGCGTTGAAAACAGGGGAAGGAGGTATGGCTACACCTTC
>few|TRBV5-4|TRBJ2-1|TRBD2
CASSLDAGGSYNEQFF
TGTGCCAGCAGCTTGGACGCGGGAGGATCCTACAATGAGCAGTTCTTC
>few|TRBV5-6|TRBJ2-1|TRBD1
CASSLGTGFYNEQFF
TGTGCCAGCAGCTTGGGGACAGGGTTCTACAATGAGCAGTTCTTC
>.|TRBV30|TRBJ1-1|.
CAWSGHRRNTEAFF
TGTGCCTGGAGTGGTCACAGGAGGAACACTGAAGCTTTCTTT
>.|TRBV11-2|TRBJ1-1|TRBD1
CASSSDRLTEAFF
TGTGCCAGCAGCTCGGACAGGTTGACTGAAGCTTTCTTT
>few|TRBV6-5|TRBJ2-5|.
CASSLPGETQYF
TGTGCCAGCAGTCTTCCGGGGGAGACCCAGTACTTC
>.|TRBV11-2|TRBJ2-7|TRBD2
CASSSDGPSGRASLRYEQYF
TGTGCCAGCAGCTCAGACGGCCCGAGCGGGAGGGCCTCGTTACGTTACGAGCAGTACTTC
>few|TRBV29-1|TRBJ1-5|.
CSARVGAHQMEPQHF
TGCAGCGCCAGAGTGGGGGCTCACCAGATGGAGCCCCAGCATTTT
>.|TRBV29-1|TRBJ2-3|.
CSVPTARGGGTDTQYF
TGCAGCGTTCCGACCGCCAGGGGTGGAGGCACAGATACGCAGTATTTT
>.|TRBV15|TRBJ2-1|TRBD1
CATSRIGQGNNEQFF
TGTGCCACCAGCAGGATAGGACAGGGAAACAATGAGCAGTTCTTC
>once|TRBV15|TRBJ2-7|TRBD2
CATSRGTSGNYEQYF
TGTGCCACCAGCAGAGGGACTAGCGGAAACTACGAGCAGTACTTC
>.|TRBV15|TRBJ2-7|.
CATSREDKQYF
TGTGCCACCAGCAGAGAGGACAAGCAGTACTTC
>.|TRBV19|TRBJ1-2|.
CASSVRDGRANYGYTF
TGTGCCAGTAGCGTCCGGGACGGCCGAGCTAACTATGGCTACACCTTC
>medium-sized|TRBV5-1|TRBJ1-2|.
CASSLEPVYGYTF
TGCGCCAGCAGCTTGGAACCAGTCTATGGCTACACCTTC
>few|TRBV7-3|TRBJ2-2|.
CASSLTLRGPPGELFF
TGTGCCAGCAGCTTAACGCTTAGGGGTCCACCCGGGGAGCTGTTTTTT
>.|TRBV4-2|TRBJ2-3|.
CASSQDIKADTQYF
TGTGCCAGCAGCCAAGATATTAAGGCGGATACGCAGTATTTT
>.|TRBV11-3|TRBJ1-1|.
CASSFEARGTEAFF
TGTGCCAGCAGCTTTGAGGCGAGGGGCACTGAAGCTTTCTTT
>.|TRBV28|TRBJ1-2|.
CASNYLGYGYTF
TGTGCCAGCAATTATTTAGGCTATGGCTACACCTTC
>.|TRBV9|TRBJ2-3|.
CASSVEWGTDTQYF
TGTGCCAGCAGCGTAGAATGGGGGACAGATACGCAGTATTTT
>.|TRBV2|TRBJ2-5|TRBD1
CARTGGGETQYF
TGTGCCAGGACAGGGGGCGGAGAGACCCAGTACTTC
>.|TRBV7-9|TRBJ2-1|TRBD2
CASSPPVAGYNEQFF
TGTGCCAGCAGCCCGCCGGTAGCGGGGTACAATGAGCAGTTCTTC
>few|TRBV7-9|TRBJ1-2|.
CASVSGADHYGYTF
TGTGCCAGCGTTTCTGGGGCAGACCACTATGGCTACACCTTC
>few|TRBV9|TRBJ1-1|.
CASSGRNRNEAFF
TGTGCCAGCAGCGGCAGAAACAGAAATGAAGCTTTCTTT
>.|TRBV4-2|TRBJ1-5|.
CASSQASSTGGNQPQHF
TGTGCCAGCAGCCAAGCATCGTCTACCGGGGGCAATCAGCCCCAGCATTTT
>.|TRBV14|TRBJ1-2|.
CASSQEARGGRYTF
TGTGCCAGCAGCCAAGAGGCCAGGGGAGGCCGCTACACCTTC
>few|TRBV27|TRBJ2-7|.
CASSPSESRYEQYF
TGTGCCAGCAGTCCCTCGGAATCAAGGTACGAGCAGTACTTC
>once|TRBV7-2|TRBJ2-3|TRBD2
CASSYGLAGVTDTQYF
TGTGCCAGCAGCTACGGACTAGCGGGAGTGACAGATACGCAGTATTTT
>.|TRBV11-2|TRBJ2-7|TRBD2
CASSPRLAGAPTRYYEQYF
TGTGCCAGCAGCCCGAGACTAGCGGGAGCCCCGACTCGTTACTACGAGCAGTACTTC
>.|TRBV21-1|TRBJ1-5|.
CASSNGKGNRHF
TGTGCCAGCAGCAACGGTAAAGGGAATCGGCATTTT
>.|TRBV6-6|TRBJ2-2|.
CASSSPSPGELFF
TGTGCCAGCAGTTCCCCGTCCCCCGGGGAGCTGTTTTTT
>.|TRBV6-4|TRBJ2-3|.
CASSDGGLSTDTQYF
TGTGCCAGCAGTGACGGTGGACTTAGCACAGATACGCAGTATTTT
>few|TRBV6-1|TRBJ1-6|.
CASSVDGQNSPLHF
TGTGCCAGCAGTGTGGACGGCCAAAATTCACCCCTCCACTTT
>.|TRBV18|TRBJ2-7|.
CASSPGSDQKEYF
TGTGCCAGCTCACCGGGGTCAGACCAAAAGGAGTACTTC
>.|TRBV10-3|TRBJ2-7|.
CAISEKGGEQYF
TGTGCCATCAGTGAGAAAGGGGGCGAGCAGTACTTC
>.|TRBV5-5|TRBJ2-2|.
CASSPEITGELFF
TGTGCCAGCAGCCCGGAGATCACCGGGGAGCTGTTTTTT
>.|TRBV5-6|TRBJ2-7|TRBD2
CASSLAGSSYEQYF
TGTGCCAGCAGCTTAGCGGGAAGCTCCTACGAGCAGTACTTC
>.|TRBV7-3|TRBJ1-1|.
CASSLKGLNTEAFF
TGTGCCAGCAGCTTAAAAGGATTGAACACTGAAGCTTTCTTT
>.|TRBV7-9|TRBJ1-1|TRBD1
CASSKGTGGYVEAFF
TGTGCCAGCAGCAAAGGGACAGGGGGATATGTTGAAGCTTTCTTT
>.|TRBV28|TRBJ1-2|.
CASSLVGSPYGYTF
TGTGCCAGCAGTTTAGTGGGGAGCCCCTATGGCTACACCTTC
>.|TRBV5-1|TRBJ2-5|TRBD2
CASSLAAASGRGETQYF
TGCGCCAGCAGCTTGGCCGCGGCTAGCGGGAGGGGAGAGACCCAGTACTTC
>.|TRBV7-2|TRBJ1-3|.
CASIPGSSGNTIYF
TGTGCCAGCATTCCGGGGAGCTCTGGAAACACCATATATTTT
>.|TRBV28|TRBJ1-6|.
CASTGQNSPLHF
TGTGCCAGCACCGGACAAAATTCACCCCTCCACTTT